Shown below are 9 T cell receptor beta chains from a single sample sequenced in a study of T cell repertoires in aging, cancer and after chemotherapy. TRB rearrangements spanning V, D and J were amplified using mixed TRB-A/B primers. TCRdb reprocessed the multiplex PCR reads via MiXCR and lists one record per CDR3 protein. The data hold about 9,200 distinct CDR3 sequences, with under 40% observed a single time. The template was genomic DNA from peripheral blood, not RNA. The material sequenced was blood. The receptors come from a human donor in good health.

The chain has TRBV27 and TRBJ2-5, with D possibly matching TRBD2 (5 bases). Trimming removed 6 bases at V and 2 bases at J, with 13 bases between. CDR1 is MNHEY and CDR2 is SMNVEV in the germline V gene (reference sequence). This CDR3 has 14 residues. The CDR3 reads CASRPGWRQETQYF. CDR3 sequence (DNA): TGTGCCAGCAGGCCGGGATGGCGACAAGAGACCCAGTACTTC.

The gene calls are TRBV6-1 and TRBJ1-5, with a tentative D call TRBD1 (5 bases). With 4 bases removed from V and 7 bases from J, the gap between germline ends came to 11 bases. The CDR3 contains 13 residues. Germline V gene lookup returns CDR1 MNHNS and CDR2 SASEGT. CDR3 in DNA: TGTGCCAGCAGTGGGAGGGGAAACCAGCCCCAGCATTTT. Encoded protein: CASSGRGNQPQHF.

The table lists this clonotype with a few counts. This CDR3 reads CATTDRPLDTGELFF. For the CDR3, the DNA is TGTGCCACCACGGACAGACCTTTAGACACCGGGGAGCTGTTTTTT. V is TRBV19 and J is TRBJ2-2; D is possibly TRBD1 (6 bases). The V and J ends lost 10 bases and 3 bases respectively, with 18 bases between them. CDR3 length: 15 residues. The germline V gene has CDR1 LNHDA and CDR2 SQIVND (reference sequence).

This clonotype has more than one count but fewer than ten. The chain employs TRBV30 and TRBJ2-6; D unresolved. This CDR3 is built from 13 residues. Deletions cut 1 base from V and 3 bases from J, with 4 bases between. Germline CDR1 reads GTSNPN; CDR2 reads SVGIG (reference sequence). The CDR3 DNA reads as TGTGCCTGGAGTGGCGTTGGGGCCAACGTCCTGACTTTC. Translation gives CAWSGVGANVLTF.

This clonotype was found a few times. The rearrangement links TRBV19 to TRBJ1-5, with D tentatively TRBD1 (5 bases). CDR1 and CDR2 from the germline V gene are LNHDA and SQIVND (reference sequence). The CDR3 sequence is 16 residues long. V shed 1 base and J shed 2 bases, with 12 bases lying between them. CDR3 residues: CASSIGPPRGNQPQHF. DNA for the CDR3: TGTGCCAGTAGTATAGGACCCCCCAGGGGCAATCAGCCCCAGCATTTT.

This clonotype showed up just a few times. J is TRBJ2-3 and V is TRBV27; 7 bases agree with TRBD2. The CDR3 is made up of 15 amino acids. Unmatched junction bases numbered 13, after V lost 5 bases and J lost 8 bases. The germline CDR1 and CDR2 sequences are MNHEY and SMNVEV (reference sequence). The CDR3 bases are TGTGCCAGCAGTGAAGAGGCTAGCGGCCCCCTTACGCAGTATTTT. As protein: CASSEEASGPLTQYF.

V usage is TRBV7-3 and J usage is TRBJ2-7, with D unclear. The CDR3 loop spans 13 amino acids. Trimming removed 4 bases at V and 4 bases at J, with 11 bases between. Germline V gene data show CDR1 as SGHTA and CDR2 as FQGTGA. Here the CDR3 reads CASSSRGDYEQYF. The CDR3 DNA follows: TGTGCCAGCAGCTCAAGAGGTGATTACGAGCAGTACTTC.

The chain couples TRBV15 to TRBJ1-1; D perhaps matches TRBD1 (6 bases). Trimming pared 0 bases from V and 4 bases from J, leaving 21 bases between. Germline V gene data show CDR1 as LNHNV and CDR2 as YYDKDF (reference sequence). The CDR3 is 18 residues long. The CDR3 sequence is CATSREVGQGSRGTEAFF. CDR3 DNA: TGTGCCACCAGCAGAGAGGTCGGGCAGGGGTCTCGGGGCACTGAAGCTTTCTTT.

The V and J genes are TRBV18 and TRBJ2-7; D possibly matches TRBD1 or TRBD2 (7 bases each). V dropped 3 bases and J dropped 5 bases, with 17 bases sitting between them. The CDR3 length is 15 residues. Per germline, CDR1 KGHSH and CDR2 LQKENI. The CDR3, as DNA: TGTGCCAGCTCACCGAACTCCAGGGGGGGGGACGAGCAGTACTTC. Translating gives CASSPNSRGGDEQYF.